This TCR beta chain is drawn from a study of cytomegalovirus exposure and HLA in healthy donors. Whole-study findings and limits: In a later analysis, CMV-associated beta chains were mostly HLA-associated, it appeared. Reported results showed that the classifier diagnosed cytomegalovirus status with high specificity and sensitivity. Within the data, a cluster of highly shared sequence variants was likely a sequencing artifact. A link between a missense DCLRE1C variant and TCR beta V- and J-gene trimming emerged from a later analysis.

As regards this clone: Its matching antigen is unknown.

There are 17 residues in the CDR3. V lost 0 bases and J lost 2, with 14 bases in between. Germline loops: CDR1 SEHNR, CDR2 FQNEAQ (reference sequence). PCR primers comprised 60 Vbeta and 13 Jbeta primers. TCRdb's copy holds only in-frame clones and misses some; the assay was immunoSEQ multiplex PCR. The sample has fewer than 200,000 clones, around 83% seen once. This TCR was sampled from a man aged 40-49 years in good health and CMV-seropositive. This chain uses TRBV7-9 with TRBJ2-1; TRBD1 might be the D (5 bases). Sequencing used PBMCs. Written as DNA, the CDR3 is TGTGCCAGCAGCTTAGCGAAGGGGAAGTGGACCTACAATGAGCAGTTCTTC. This gives the protein CASSLAKGKWTYNEQFF.